A single sample gave rise to the 19 T cell receptor beta chains below, sequenced in a study of cytomegalovirus exposure and HLA in healthy donors. PCR primers comprised 60 Vbeta and 13 Jbeta primers. Clones were read by immunoSEQ multiplex PCR, and TCRdb kept only the in-frame ones, dropping some. The sample includes 150,000 or so clones, almost 80% of them seen just once. Source material: PBMCs. These receptors were collected from a man between 18 and 35 years old in good health and CMV-seropositive.

This clone is a singleton in its sample. This sequence joins TRBV2 and TRBJ2-5; D possibly corresponds to TRBD2 (7 bases). This CDR3 contains 15 residues. Germline loops: CDR1 SNHLY, CDR2 FYNNEI. The V end was cut by 6 bases, the J end by 7 bases, with 21 bases between. The CDR3 DNA follows: TGTGCCAGCAGACCACTAGTGGGGGGGCGGGTGACCCAGTACTTC. Protein product: CASRPLVGGRVTQYF.

The V gene is TRBV28, the J gene TRBJ2-7, with D unclear. The V end lost 2 bases, the J end lost 5 bases, and 10 bases lay between the germline ends. CDR3 length: 13 amino acids. CDR1 is MDHEN, CDR2 SYDVKM, per germline. CDR3 in amino acids: CASSLMQRNEQYF. The DNA for the CDR3 is TGTGCCAGCAGTTTAATGCAGAGGAACGAGCAGTACTTC.

This clone was counted only a few times. The CDR3 loop is CASSDGTANYGYTF. CDR3 DNA: TGCGCCAGCAGCGATGGGACAGCTAACTATGGCTACACCTTC. V and J are TRBV5-1 and TRBJ1-2; 7 nucleotides match TRBD1. V lost 4 bases, J lost 0 bases, and 3 bases stayed unmatched. Looked up from germline, CDR1 is SGHRS and CDR2 is YFSETQ. The CDR3 contains 14 residues.

The rearrangement joins TRBV27 to TRBJ1-6; D is unresolved. V lost 5 bases, J lost 0 bases, and 8 bases lay in between. Germline V gene sequence: CDR1 MNHEY, CDR2 SMNVEV (reference sequence). The CDR3 sequence is 15 residues long. The CDR3 sequence is CASSPASSYNSPLHF. Written as DNA, the CDR3 is TGTGCCAGCAGTCCAGCGAGCTCCTATAATTCACCCCTCCACTTT.

This clone was seen once. V usage is TRBV25-1 and J usage is TRBJ1-2; 11 positions agree with TRBD1. Germline CDR1 and CDR2: MGHDK and SYGVNS. The CDR3 spans 14 residues. V lost 3 bases and J lost 8; bases outside the gene matches: 5. The CDR3 sequence is CASSDGTGGFGYTF. Written as DNA, the CDR3 is TGTGCCAGCAGTGATGGGACAGGGGGATTCGGCTACACCTTC.

This chain connects TRBV6-1 to TRBJ1-1, with 7 positions matching TRBD1. J was trimmed by 4 bases and V by 2 bases; bases with no gene match: 7. Germline lookup yields CDR1 MNHNS and CDR2 SASEGT. The CDR3 sequence is 15 residues long. The CDR3 DNA sequence: TGTGCCAGCAGTGAACCGACAGGGCGCGGCACTGAAGCTTTCTTT. It specifies CASSEPTGRGTEAFF.

This chain connects TRBV4-3 to TRBJ1-2; D possibly corresponds to TRBD1 (6 bases). Trimming removed 0 bases from V and 0 bases from J, with 11 bases in between. The CDR3 has 16 residues. Germline lookup yields CDR1 LGHNA and CDR2 YSLEER. CDR3 in DNA: TGCGCCAGCAGCCAAGATGTCCAGGGGACTAACTATGGCTACACCTTC. Amino acid sequence: CASSQDVQGTNYGYTF.

The rearrangement links TRBV20-1 to TRBJ2-1; D gene uncertain. The CDR3 length is 11 residues. The germline V and J ends were trimmed by 5 bases and 4 bases, with 6 bases remaining between them. Germline V CDR1 and CDR2: DFQATT, SNEGSKA (reference sequence). The CDR3 is CSAPRYNEQFF. For the CDR3, the DNA is TGCAGTGCTCCTAGATACAATGAGCAGTTCTTC.

J is TRBJ2-3 and V is TRBV5-1, with D perhaps TRBD2 (6 bases). The CDR3 covers 15 residues. Germline CDR1 is SGHRS and CDR2 is YFSETQ. V lost 4 bases to trimming and J lost 1 base, with 13 bases between them. As DNA, the CDR3 is TGCGCCAGCAGCCAGATTCCGGGGGGCACAGATACGCAGTATTTT. It is translated as CASSQIPGGTDTQYF.

This chain links TRBV7-9 with TRBJ2-2; possible D gene TRBD1, 5 bases. Germline CDR1 SEHNR, CDR2 FQNEAQ (reference sequence). Trimming took 6 bases from V and 6 from J, leaving 23 bases between them. CDR3 size: 17 residues. This CDR3 reads CASREQVRLSSPGELFF. CDR3 nucleotides: TGTGCCAGCAGGGAACAGGTGCGACTCTCATCCCCCGGGGAGCTGTTTTTT.

V is TRBV5-6 and J is TRBJ1-4, with no clear D. CDR3 length: 18 residues. Germline CDR1 reads SGHDT; CDR2 reads YYEEEE. The V end was cut by 2 bases, the J end by 6 bases, with 23 bases between. Written as DNA, the CDR3 is TGTGCCAGCAGCTTCATTGTGCGCCCGAAAAGGAGGGATGAAAAACTGTTTTTT. It is translated as CASSFIVRPKRRDEKLFF.

This clone has more than one count but fewer than ten. The chain recombines TRBV7-2 with TRBJ2-7, with D perhaps TRBD2 (7 bases). The CDR3 consists of 13 residues. Germline lookup yields CDR1 SGHTA and CDR2 FQGNSA. The ends were cut back, 3 bases at V and 7 bases at J, with 13 bases in the middle. CDR3 nucleotide sequence: TGTGCCAGCAGCTTTGCGGGGGCTAGGGAGCAGTACTTC. Protein product: CASSFAGAREQYF.

The genes are TRBV4-1 and TRBJ2-2, with TRBD1 identical over 7 bases. The CDR3 has 15 residues. Per germline, CDR1 MGHRA and CDR2 YSYEKL. V shed 1 base and J 5 bases; nucleotides not matched to a gene: 4. DNA for the CDR3: TGCGCCAGCAGCCAAGTAAGGGGGCGAACCGGGGAGCTGTTTTTT. Its protein is CASSQVRGRTGELFF.

In this sample, this clone turned up a few times. The chain has TRBV13 and TRBJ1-1; 7 bases align to TRBD1. Per germline, CDR1 PRHDT and CDR2 FYEKMQ (reference sequence). The CDR3 runs 15 residues. V lost 5 bases and J lost 1; bases outside the gene matches: 7. The CDR3: CASSLPGQRNTEAFF. CDR3 bases: TGTGCCAGCAGCCTACCGGGACAGAGGAACACTGAAGCTTTCTTT.

This sequence joins TRBV28 and TRBJ2-1; 11 bases are a match to TRBD2. Germline trimming cut 3 bases from V and 4 bases from J; bases unmatched to any gene: 8. The germline gives CDR1 MDHEN, CDR2 SYDVKM. The CDR3 sequence is 17 residues long. The CDR3 region is CASSFTSVAGGYNEQFF. The DNA for the CDR3 is TGTGCCAGCAGTTTCACTAGCGTAGCGGGAGGGTACAATGAGCAGTTCTTC.

The count of this clone is one. V and J are TRBV19 and TRBJ1-5, with a weak D call TRBD1 (6 bases). The CDR3 consists of 14 residues. Trimming took 5 bases from V and 3 from J, leaving 11 bases between them. Germline V gene data show CDR1 as LNHDA and CDR2 as SQIVND (reference sequence). The CDR3 spells CASSEQGVNQPQHF. DNA for the CDR3: TGTGCCAGTAGTGAACAGGGCGTCAATCAGCCCCAGCATTTT.

Remarks on this clone: The junction differs from germline at one of its ends, possibly a read error. This chain connects TRBV27 to TRBJ2-7; D remains unclear. This CDR3 comprises 16 residues. CDR1 is MNHEY and CDR2 is SMNVEV in the germline V gene (reference sequence). In DNA form, the CDR3 reads TGTGCCAGCAAAAAGACGGCGTCGGAGTACTCCTACAAGCAGTACTTC. This encodes CASKKTASEYSYKQYF.

The J gene is TRBJ2-7, the V gene TRBV7-8; weak D call: TRBD1 (5 bases). Germline CDR1 SGHVS, CDR2 FQNEAQ. The CDR3 runs 14 residues. Between the trimmed V and J ends, which lost 2 bases and 1 base, there was a span of 9 bases. The CDR3 loop is CASSLPTASYEQYF. In DNA, the CDR3 is TGTGCCAGCAGCTTACCGACAGCTTCCTACGAGCAGTACTTC.

The genes are TRBV5-4 and TRBJ2-2, with TRBD1 as a possible D gene (6 bases). The length of the CDR3 is 16 residues. V was pared by 1 base and J by 3 bases, with 13 bases between. Germline-derived CDR1 and CDR2 are SGHNT and YYREEE (reference sequence). CDR3 sequence reads: CASSLSPGVDTGELFF. The CDR3 coding sequence is TGTGCCAGCAGCTTGTCCCCAGGGGTGGACACCGGGGAGCTGTTTTTT.